The clone carrying this TCR beta chain was seen only a few times. Its antigen is not known. This sample was included in a study of T-cell memory formation after mild COVID-19. General study points: Contracting clones from day 15 to 85 showed balanced CD4/CD8; later expanders favored CD4+.

V lost 4 bases to trimming and J lost 3 bases, with 12 bases between them. This CDR3 spans 14 amino acids. Germline V gives CDR1 SGHTA, CDR2 FQGNSA. Barcoded TCR alpha and TCR beta cDNA libraries with UMIs came from 5'RACE using constant-segment primers. Via MiXCR, TCRdb re-called the 5' RACE reads, giving one row per CDR3 protein. Of some 310,000 distinct CDR3 sequences listed, approximately 22% are singletons. This clonotype was obtained from a young man who had mild COVID-19 (a few samples of this study predate the infection). Cell type and time point are not known. This chain uses TRBV7-2 with TRBJ1-2; unclear D gene. The source material was PBMCs or a T cell subset sorted from them (not recorded which). The DNA for the CDR3 is TGTGCCAGCAGCTCCACGGGCTTTGACTATGGCTACACCTTC. It encodes CASSSTGFDYGYTF.